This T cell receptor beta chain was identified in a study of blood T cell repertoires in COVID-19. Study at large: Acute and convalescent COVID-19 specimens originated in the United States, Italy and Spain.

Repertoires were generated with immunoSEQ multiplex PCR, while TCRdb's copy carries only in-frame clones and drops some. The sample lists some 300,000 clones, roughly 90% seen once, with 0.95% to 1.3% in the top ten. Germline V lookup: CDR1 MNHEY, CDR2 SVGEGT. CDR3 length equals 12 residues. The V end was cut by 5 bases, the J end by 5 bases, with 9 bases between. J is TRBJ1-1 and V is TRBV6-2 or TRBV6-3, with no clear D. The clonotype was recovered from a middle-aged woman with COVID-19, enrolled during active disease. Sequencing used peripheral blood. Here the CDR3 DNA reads TGTGCCAGCAGTGCCCGGTGGACTGAAGCTTTCTTT. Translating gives CASSARWTEAFF.